These 21 T cell receptor beta chains were all obtained from the same sample, sequenced in a study of vaccination and CD4 T cells after COVID-19. The Oncomine TCR Beta short-read assay sequenced DNA from cultured CD4+ T cells. TCRdb reanalysed the PCR reads using MiXCR and keeps one entry per CDR3 protein. The sample lists just over 20,000 distinct CDR3 sequences, around three quarters seen once, with more than 6.5% in the top ten. For these TCRs, the target antigens are not known. Treatment in this sample: roughly 10-day PBMC culture with coronavirus spike peptide pools or control peptides (ViraFEST assay). Source material: CD4+ T cells from blood, cultured in vitro. These receptors were taken from a human donor who had recovered from COVID-19.

This sequence joins TRBV6-5 and TRBJ1-5, with D unresolved. CDR3 length: 14 amino acids. In germline, CDR1 is MNHEY, CDR2 SVGAGI. Trimming removed 3 bases at V and 0 bases at J, with 6 bases between. The CDR3 is CASSYLPSNQPQHF. CDR3 bases: TGTGCCAGCAGTTATCTCCCTAGCAATCAGCCCCAGCATTTT.

The genes are TRBV2 and TRBJ1-1, with D possibly matching TRBD1 (6 bases). The CDR3 has 11 amino acids. With 6 bases removed from V and 11 bases from J, the gap between germline ends came to 13 bases. Germline V gives CDR1 SNHLY, CDR2 FYNNEI. The CDR3 loop is CASRPPGDAFF. CDR3 DNA: TGTGCCAGCAGGCCGCCAGGGGATGCTTTCTTT.

This chain uses TRBV21-1 with TRBJ2-1; the tabulated D call, TRBD1, remains unverified against the DNA. TRBV21-1 constitutes a pseudogene. The CDR3 totals 17 residues. The CDR3 reads CASSNRVGQGPYNEQFF. CDR3 bases: TGTGCCAGCAGCAATAGGGTGGGACAGGGACCCTACAATGAGCAGTTCTTC.

This clonotype occurred a few times. V is TRBV29-1 and J is TRBJ1-2; D unclear. The CDR3 runs to 14 residues. From germline, CDR1 is SQVTM and CDR2 ANQGSEA. Trimming left V 0 bases short and J 9 bases short, with 17 bases between. This CDR3 reads CSVEEVAVQRRYTF. CDR3 bases: TGCAGCGTTGAAGAAGTGGCTGTCCAGCGGCGCTACACCTTC.

This clonotype was seen a few times. The chain uses TRBV6-4 and TRBJ2-3, with D possibly matching TRBD2 (5 bases). The CDR3 is made up of 13 amino acids. V was cut by 3 bases and J by 1 base, with 5 bases left in between. CDR1 MRHNA and CDR2 SNTAGT come from the germline V gene. The DNA for the CDR3 is TGTGCCAGCAGTGAAGCGGGCACAGATACGCAGTATTTT. This codes for CASSEAGTDTQYF.

The chain employs TRBV20-1 and TRBJ1-3; TRBD1 matches at 8 bases. The V segment lost 5 bases and the J segment 0 bases; nucleotides outside the gene matches: 6. In germline, CDR1 is DFQATT, CDR2 SNEGSKA (reference sequence). The CDR3 loop spans 15 amino acids. The CDR3 spells CSAPRTGTSGNTIYF. DNA of the CDR3: TGCAGTGCTCCGAGGACAGGGACCTCTGGAAACACCATATATTTT.

The chain links TRBV6-2 or TRBV6-3 to TRBJ2-2, with 9 bases identical to TRBD1. Germline V CDR1 and CDR2: MNHEY, SVGEGT. The CDR3 is 14 residues long. With 6 bases clipped from V and 7 bases from J, the junction kept 6 bases outside the gene matches. The CDR3 DNA is TGTGCCAGCAGCTTACAGGGGGCTGGCGGGGAGCTGTTTTTT. Amino acid sequence: CASSLQGAGGELFF.

The gene calls are TRBV6-5 and TRBJ2-6; 8 bases align to TRBD1. The length of the CDR3 is 16 residues. Germline trimming cut 4 bases from V and 0 bases from J; bases unmatched to any gene: 2. CDR1 and CDR2 from the germline V gene are MNHEY and SVGAGI. The CDR3 spells CASSWDRYSGANVLTF. The CDR3 DNA reads TGTGCCAGCAGTTGGGACAGGTACTCTGGGGCCAACGTCCTGACTTTC.

The genes are TRBV28 and TRBJ2-7, with D perhaps TRBD2 (6 bases). The CDR3 is made up of 15 amino acids. Germline V gene sequence: CDR1 MDHEN, CDR2 SYDVKM. Trimming left V 3 bases short and J 0 bases short, with 12 bases between. Here the CDR3 reads CASSFTRGTSYEQYF. The CDR3 DNA is TGTGCCAGCAGTTTTACTCGCGGGACCTCCTACGAGCAGTACTTC.

This CDR3 is CASSFEIASSYEQYF. The CDR3 DNA reads TGTGCCAGCAGCTTCGAAATAGCTTCCTCCTACGAGCAGTACTTC. The rearrangement joins TRBV7-2 to TRBJ2-7; D unclear. CDR3 length: 15 amino acids. Trimming took 3 bases from V and 0 from J, leaving 12 bases between them. CDR1 is SGHTA and CDR2 is FQGNSA in the germline V gene.

V gene TRBV18 combines with J gene TRBJ1-1, with a weak D call TRBD1 (6 bases). The CDR3 runs 18 residues. Germline V gene lookup returns CDR1 KGHSH and CDR2 LQKENI. Trimming cost V 3 bases and J 1 base, with 21 bases left between them. The CDR3, as DNA: TGTGCCAGCTCACCCCAAAGGGGGGGAGTAGATCGGAACACTGAAGCTTTCTTT. Its translation: CASSPQRGGVDRNTEAFF. Full variable domain (missing parts from reference TRBV18 and TRBJ1-1): NAGVMQNPRHLVRRRGQEARLRCSPMKGHSHVYWYRQLPEEGLKFMVYLQKENIIDESGMPKERFSAEFPKEGPSILRIQQVVRGDSAAYFCASSPQRGGVDRNTEAFFGQGTRLTVV.

This clonotype was counted a few times. The chain uses TRBV6-2 or TRBV6-3 and TRBJ1-1, with D perhaps matching TRBD1 (6 bases). Germline CDR1 MNHEY, CDR2 SVGEGT. The V gene lost 5 bases and the J gene lost 0 bases, with 16 bases spanning the gap. This CDR3 comprises 16 residues. The CDR3 is CASSHVGGPMNTEAFF. Here the CDR3 DNA reads TGTGCCAGCAGTCATGTGGGGGGGCCGATGAACACTGAAGCTTTCTTT.

The chain links TRBV7-9 to TRBJ2-5; 12 positions match TRBD2. V was pared by 2 bases and J by 1 base, with 8 bases of the junction left unmatched. This CDR3 contains 18 residues. Germline values: CDR1 SEHNR, CDR2 FQNEAQ (reference sequence). As DNA, the CDR3 is TGTGCCAGCAGCTTATCCCGTGAGGGACTAGCGGGCCAAGAGACCCAGTACTTC. The encoded protein is CASSLSREGLAGQETQYF.

This rearrangement joins TRBV19 to TRBJ1-5, with D uncertain. Trimming left V 3 bases short and J 2 bases short, with 8 bases between. This CDR3 spans 14 amino acids. Germline assignment: CDR1 LNHDA and CDR2 SQIVND (reference sequence). Here the CDR3 reads CASSIQAGNQPQHF. In nucleotides, the CDR3 is TGTGCCAGTAGTATTCAGGCAGGCAATCAGCCCCAGCATTTT.

The chain employs TRBV6-5 and TRBJ1-2, with D possibly being TRBD1 (5 bases). Germline assignment: CDR1 MNHEY and CDR2 SVGAGI. This CDR3 spans 14 amino acids. Trimming shortened V by 4 bases and J by 4 bases, and 13 bases separated the two germline ends. This CDR3 is CASSSDRQLYGYTF. DNA for the CDR3: TGTGCCAGCAGTTCCGACAGACAACTCTATGGCTACACCTTC.

The chain is built from TRBV15 and TRBJ2-7; 12 bases map to TRBD2. V shed 2 bases, J shed 6 bases, and the junction held 8 bases outside the gene matches. CDR1 and CDR2 from the germline V gene are LNHNV and YYDKDF (reference sequence). There are 16 residues in the CDR3. The CDR3 reads CATSRRTSGITFEQYF. In DNA, the CDR3 is TGTGCCACCAGCAGAAGGACTAGCGGGATTACTTTCGAGCAGTACTTC.

V and J are TRBV28 and TRBJ2-7; 7 bases fit TRBD1. V trimming: 5 bases; J trimming: 3 bases; junction bases outside the gene matches: 10. The length of the CDR3 is 15 residues. Germline values: CDR1 MDHEN, CDR2 SYDVKM. The CDR3 reads CASSTTGTDNYEQYF. In nucleotides, the CDR3 is TGTGCCAGCAGTACTACCGGGACAGACAACTACGAGCAGTACTTC.

This clonotype was seen a few times. The gene calls are TRBV19 and TRBJ1-6, with D possibly matching TRBD1 (6 bases). This CDR3 comprises 15 residues. Trimming removed 6 bases from V and 0 bases from J, with 9 bases in between. CDR1 LNHDA and CDR2 SQIVND come from the germline V gene (reference sequence). CDR3 sequence reads: CASRTGSSYNSPLHF. The DNA for the CDR3 is TGTGCCAGTAGAACAGGGAGCTCCTATAATTCACCCCTCCACTTT.

This chain joins TRBV19 and TRBJ2-7; TRBD2 aligns across 12 bases. CDR3 length: 18 residues. Germline V CDR1 and CDR2: LNHDA, SQIVND (reference sequence). Trimming at V came to 1 base and at J to 0 bases, leaving 7 bases not matched to a gene. CDR3 loop: CASSIGTLAGGSSYEQYF. The CDR3 nucleotides are TGTGCCAGTAGTATAGGTACCCTAGCGGGAGGGAGCTCCTACGAGCAGTACTTC.

This clonotype was recorded once. This chain uses TRBV19 with TRBJ1-2; tentative D call: TRBD1 (5 bases). V was trimmed by 6 bases and J by 8 bases, leaving 16 bases between them. The length of the CDR3 is 13 residues. CDR1 is LNHDA and CDR2 is SQIVND in the germline V gene (reference sequence). CDR3 nucleotides: TGTGCCAGTAGGCTCTCCGGGACGATCGGCTACACCTTC. This gives the protein CASRLSGTIGYTF.

The V and J genes are TRBV6-7 and TRBJ1-5; no clear D gene. TRBV6-7 is an open reading frame, and its role is uncertain. Between the trimmed V and J ends, which lost 1 base and 3 bases, there was a span of 19 bases. CDR3 size: 18 residues. CDR3 in DNA: TGTGCCAGCAGTTACTTCATGGTGTCAGGACTTCTCAATCAGCCCCAGCATTTT. Encoded protein: CASSYFMVSGLLNQPQHF.